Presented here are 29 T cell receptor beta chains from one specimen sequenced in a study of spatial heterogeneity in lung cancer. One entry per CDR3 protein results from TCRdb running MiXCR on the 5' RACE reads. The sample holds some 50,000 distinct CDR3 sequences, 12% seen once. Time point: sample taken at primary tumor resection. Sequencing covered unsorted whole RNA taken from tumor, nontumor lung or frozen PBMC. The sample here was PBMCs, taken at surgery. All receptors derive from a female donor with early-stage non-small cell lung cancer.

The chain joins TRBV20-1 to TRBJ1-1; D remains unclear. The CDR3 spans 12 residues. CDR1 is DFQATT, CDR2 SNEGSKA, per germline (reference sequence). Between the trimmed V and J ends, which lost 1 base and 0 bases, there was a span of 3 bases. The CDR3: CSARAVNTEAFF. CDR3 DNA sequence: TGCAGTGCTAGAGCAGTGAACACTGAAGCTTTCTTT.

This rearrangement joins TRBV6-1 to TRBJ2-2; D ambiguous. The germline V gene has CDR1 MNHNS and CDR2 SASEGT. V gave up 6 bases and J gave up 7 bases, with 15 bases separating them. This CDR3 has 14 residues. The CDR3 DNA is TGTGCCAGCAGCCCGAACAGTGAAGGCGGGGAGCTGTTTTTT. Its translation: CASSPNSEGGELFF.

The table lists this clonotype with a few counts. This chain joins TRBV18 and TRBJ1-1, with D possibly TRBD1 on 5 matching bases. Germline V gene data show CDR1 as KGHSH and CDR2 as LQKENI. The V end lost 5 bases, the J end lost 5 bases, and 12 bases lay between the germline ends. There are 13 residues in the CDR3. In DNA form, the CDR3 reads TGTGCCAGCTCAAGACTGGAGGGGACTGAAGCTTTCTTT. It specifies CASSRLEGTEAFF.

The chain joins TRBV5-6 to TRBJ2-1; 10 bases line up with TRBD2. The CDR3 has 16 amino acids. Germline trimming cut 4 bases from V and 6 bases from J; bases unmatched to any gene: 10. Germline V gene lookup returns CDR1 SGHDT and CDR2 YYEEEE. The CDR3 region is CASSPPAGGHPNEQFF. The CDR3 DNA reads TGTGCCAGCAGCCCGCCAGCGGGGGGGCACCCCAATGAGCAGTTCTTC.

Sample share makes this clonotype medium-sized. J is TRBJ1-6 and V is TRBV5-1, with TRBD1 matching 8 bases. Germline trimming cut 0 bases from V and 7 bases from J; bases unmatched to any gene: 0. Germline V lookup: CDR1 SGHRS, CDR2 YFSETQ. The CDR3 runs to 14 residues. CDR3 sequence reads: CASSLGQGNSPLHF. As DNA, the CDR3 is TGCGCCAGCAGCTTGGGACAGGGGAATTCACCCCTCCACTTT. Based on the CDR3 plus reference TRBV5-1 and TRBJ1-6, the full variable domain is KAGVTQTPRYLIKTRGQQVTLSCSPISGHRSVSWYQQTPGQGLQFLFEYFSETQRNKGNFPGRFSGRQFSNSRSEMNVSTLELGDSALYLCASSLGQGNSPLHFGNGTRLTVT.

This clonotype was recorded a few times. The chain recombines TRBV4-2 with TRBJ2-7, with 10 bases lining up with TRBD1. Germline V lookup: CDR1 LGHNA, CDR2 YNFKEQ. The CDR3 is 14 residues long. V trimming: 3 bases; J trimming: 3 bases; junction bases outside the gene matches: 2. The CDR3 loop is CASSQDRGNYEQYF. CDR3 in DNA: TGTGCCAGCAGCCAGGACAGGGGGAACTACGAGCAGTACTTC.

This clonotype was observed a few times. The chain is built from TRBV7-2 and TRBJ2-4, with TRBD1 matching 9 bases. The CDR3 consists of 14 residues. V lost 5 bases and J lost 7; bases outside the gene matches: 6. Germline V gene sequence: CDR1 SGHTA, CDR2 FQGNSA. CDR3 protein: CASSIDRGANIQYF. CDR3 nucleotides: TGTGCCAGCAGCATCGACAGGGGGGCGAACATTCAGTACTTC. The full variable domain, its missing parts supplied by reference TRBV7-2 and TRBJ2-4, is GAGVSQSPSNKVTEKGKDVELRCDPISGHTALYWYRQSLGQGLEFLIYFQGNSAPDKSGLPSDRFSAERTGGSVSTLTIQRTQQEDSAVYLCASSIDRGANIQYFGAGTRLSVL.

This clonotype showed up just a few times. CDR3 sequence: CSVGAGTLYEQYF. CDR3 coding DNA: TGCAGCGTTGGGGCCGGGACACTTTACGAGCAGTACTTC. This chain connects TRBV29-1 to TRBJ2-7, with TRBD1 as a possible D gene (6 bases). Trimming shortened V by 4 bases and J by 4 bases, and 14 bases separated the two germline ends. The CDR3 is 13 residues long. The V gene's germline CDR1 is SQVTM and CDR2 ANQGSEA.

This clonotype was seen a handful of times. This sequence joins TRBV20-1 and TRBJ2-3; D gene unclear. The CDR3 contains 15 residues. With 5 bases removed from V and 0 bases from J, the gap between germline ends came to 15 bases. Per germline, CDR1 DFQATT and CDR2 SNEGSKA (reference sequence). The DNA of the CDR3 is TGCAGTGCTTCCTTCGTCCCGGCCAGCACAGATACGCAGTATTTT. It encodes CSASFVPASTDTQYF.

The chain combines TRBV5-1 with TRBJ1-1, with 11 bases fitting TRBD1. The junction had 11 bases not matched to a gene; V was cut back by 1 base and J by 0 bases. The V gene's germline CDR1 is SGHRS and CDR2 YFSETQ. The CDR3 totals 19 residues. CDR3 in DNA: TGCGCCAGCAGCTTGTCCCGGGACAGGGGGACCACTATGAACACTGAAGCTTTCTTT. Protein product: CASSLSRDRGTTMNTEAFF. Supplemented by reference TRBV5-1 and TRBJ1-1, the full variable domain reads KAGVTQTPRYLIKTRGQQVTLSCSPISGHRSVSWYQQTPGQGLQFLFEYFSETQRNKGNFPGRFSGRQFSNSRSEMNVSTLELGDSALYLCASSLSRDRGTTMNTEAFFGQGTRLTVV.

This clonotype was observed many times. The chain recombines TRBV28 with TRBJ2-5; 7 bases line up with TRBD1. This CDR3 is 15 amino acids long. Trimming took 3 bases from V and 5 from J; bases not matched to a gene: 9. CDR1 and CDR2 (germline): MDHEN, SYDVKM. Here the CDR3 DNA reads TGTGCCAGCAGTTTCGGATCGACAGGGTTGGAGACCCAGTACTTC. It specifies CASSFGSTGLETQYF.

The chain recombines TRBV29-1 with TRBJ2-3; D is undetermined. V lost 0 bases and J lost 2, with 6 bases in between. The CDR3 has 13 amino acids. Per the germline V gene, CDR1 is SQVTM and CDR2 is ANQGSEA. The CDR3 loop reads CSVEDQNTDTQYF. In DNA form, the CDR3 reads TGCAGCGTTGAAGATCAGAACACAGATACGCAGTATTTT.

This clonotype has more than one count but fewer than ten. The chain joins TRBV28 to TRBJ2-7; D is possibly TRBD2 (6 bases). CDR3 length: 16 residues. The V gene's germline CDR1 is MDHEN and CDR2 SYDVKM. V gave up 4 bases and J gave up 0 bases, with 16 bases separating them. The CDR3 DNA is TGTGCCAGCAGTTCCCGTATCTTGGGGGGCTCCTACGAGCAGTACTTC. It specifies CASSSRILGGSYEQYF.

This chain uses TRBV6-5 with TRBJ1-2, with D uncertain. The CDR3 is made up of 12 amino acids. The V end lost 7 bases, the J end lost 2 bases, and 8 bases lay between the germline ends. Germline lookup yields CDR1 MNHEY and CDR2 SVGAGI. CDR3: CASTRGNYGYTF. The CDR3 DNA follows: TGTGCCAGCACGCGCGGGAACTATGGCTACACCTTC.

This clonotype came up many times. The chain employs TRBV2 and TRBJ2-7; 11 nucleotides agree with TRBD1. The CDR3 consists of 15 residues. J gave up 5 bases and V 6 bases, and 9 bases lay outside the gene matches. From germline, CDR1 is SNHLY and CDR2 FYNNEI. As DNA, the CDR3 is TGTGCCAGCAGGGCCCACCGGACAGGGGGCGACGAGCAGTACTTC. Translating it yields CASRAHRTGGDEQYF.

As DNA, the CDR3 is TGCAGTGCTAGAGTACTCGGGACAGGGACTTTATACAATGAGCAGTTCTTC. Protein sequence: CSARVLGTGTLYNEQFF. The V gene is TRBV20-1, the J gene TRBJ2-1; 9 nucleotides agree with TRBD1. This CDR3 contains 17 residues. V lost 1 base to trimming and J lost 4 bases; unmatched junction nucleotides: 11. The germline V gene encodes CDR1 DFQATT and CDR2 SNEGSKA (reference sequence).

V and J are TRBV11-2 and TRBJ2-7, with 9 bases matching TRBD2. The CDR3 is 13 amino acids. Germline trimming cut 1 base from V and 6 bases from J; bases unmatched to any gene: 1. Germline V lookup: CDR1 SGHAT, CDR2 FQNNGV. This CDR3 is CASSLVAGVEQYF. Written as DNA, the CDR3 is TGTGCCAGCAGCTTAGTAGCGGGGGTCGAGCAGTACTTC.

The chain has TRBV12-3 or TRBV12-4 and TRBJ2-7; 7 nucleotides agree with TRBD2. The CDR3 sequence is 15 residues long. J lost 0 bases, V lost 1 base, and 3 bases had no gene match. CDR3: CASSLGGGGSYEQYF. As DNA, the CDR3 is TGTGCCAGCAGTTTAGGGGGGGGGGGCTCCTACGAGCAGTACTTC.

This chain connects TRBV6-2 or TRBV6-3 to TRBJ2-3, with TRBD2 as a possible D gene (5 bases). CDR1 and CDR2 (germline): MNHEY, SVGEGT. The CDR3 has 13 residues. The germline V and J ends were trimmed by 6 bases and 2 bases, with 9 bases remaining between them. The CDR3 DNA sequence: TGTGCCAGCAGCCCTGACTACACAGATACGCAGTATTTT. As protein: CASSPDYTDTQYF.

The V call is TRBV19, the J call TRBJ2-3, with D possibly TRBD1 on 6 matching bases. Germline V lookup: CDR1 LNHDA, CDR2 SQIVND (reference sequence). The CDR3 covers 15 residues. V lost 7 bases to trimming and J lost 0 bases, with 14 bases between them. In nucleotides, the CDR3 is TGTGCCAGTAAATGGGGGCACCGAAGCACAGATACGCAGTATTTT. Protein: CASKWGHRSTDTQYF.

CDR3 residues: CAIRGDTDNEKLFF. CDR3 sequence (DNA): TGTGCCATCAGGGGGGACACCGACAATGAAAAACTGTTTTTT. The V gene is TRBV10-3, the J gene TRBJ1-4; a possible D gene is TRBD1 (6 bases). The length of the CDR3 is 14 residues. V gave up 6 bases and J gave up 5 bases, with 13 bases separating them. CDR1 and CDR2 (germline): ENHRY, SYGVKD.

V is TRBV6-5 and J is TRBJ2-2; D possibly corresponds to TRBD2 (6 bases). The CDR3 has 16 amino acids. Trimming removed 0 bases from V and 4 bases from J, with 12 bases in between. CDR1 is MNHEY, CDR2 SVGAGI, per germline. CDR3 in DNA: TGTGCCAGCAGTTACTCGTGGAGGGGAGGCACCGGGGAGCTGTTTTTT. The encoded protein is CASSYSWRGGTGELFF.

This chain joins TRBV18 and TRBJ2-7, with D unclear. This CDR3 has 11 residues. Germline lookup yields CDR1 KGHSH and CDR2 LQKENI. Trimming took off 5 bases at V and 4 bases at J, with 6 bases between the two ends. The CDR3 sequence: CASSERYEQYF. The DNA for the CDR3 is TGTGCCAGCTCAGAAAGGTACGAGCAGTACTTC.

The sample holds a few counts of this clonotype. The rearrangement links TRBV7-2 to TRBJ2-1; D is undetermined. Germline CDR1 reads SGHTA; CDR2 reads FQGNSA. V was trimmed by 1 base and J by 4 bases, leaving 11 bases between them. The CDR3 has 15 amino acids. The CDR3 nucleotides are TGTGCCAGCAGCTTAGAATGGTTAGGATACAATGAGCAGTTCTTC. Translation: CASSLEWLGYNEQFF.

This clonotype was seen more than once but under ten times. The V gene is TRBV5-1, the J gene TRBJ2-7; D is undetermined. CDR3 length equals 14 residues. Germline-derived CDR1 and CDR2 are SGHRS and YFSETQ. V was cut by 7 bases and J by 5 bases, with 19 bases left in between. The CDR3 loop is CASGQHMGQDEQYF. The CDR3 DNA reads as TGCGCCAGCGGGCAACACATGGGCCAAGACGAGCAGTACTTC. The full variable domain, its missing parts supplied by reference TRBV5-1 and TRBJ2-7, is KAGVTQTPRYLIKTRGQQVTLSCSPISGHRSVSWYQQTPGQGLQFLFEYFSETQRNKGNFPGRFSGRQFSNSRSEMNVSTLELGDSALYLCASGQHMGQDEQYFGPGTRLTVT.

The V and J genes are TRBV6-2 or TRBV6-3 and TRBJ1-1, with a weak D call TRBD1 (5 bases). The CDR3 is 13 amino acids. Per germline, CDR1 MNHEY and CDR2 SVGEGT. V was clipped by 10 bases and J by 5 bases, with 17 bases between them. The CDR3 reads CATRDPGVTEAFF. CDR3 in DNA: TGTGCCACCAGGGACCCGGGGGTAACTGAAGCTTTCTTT.

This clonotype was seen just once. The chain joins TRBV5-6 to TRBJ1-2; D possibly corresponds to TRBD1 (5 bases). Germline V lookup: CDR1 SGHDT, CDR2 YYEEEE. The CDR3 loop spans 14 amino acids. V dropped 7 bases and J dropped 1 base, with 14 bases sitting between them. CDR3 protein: CASGVQGFNYGYTF. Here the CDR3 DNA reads TGTGCCAGCGGGGTGCAGGGCTTTAACTATGGCTACACCTTC.

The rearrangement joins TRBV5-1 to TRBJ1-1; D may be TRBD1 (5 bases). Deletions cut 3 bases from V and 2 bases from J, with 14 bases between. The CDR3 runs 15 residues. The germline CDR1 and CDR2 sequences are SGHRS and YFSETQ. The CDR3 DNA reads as TGCGCCAGCAGCTCCAGAGTAGGGGCCAACACTGAAGCTTTCTTT. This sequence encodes CASSSRVGANTEAFF.

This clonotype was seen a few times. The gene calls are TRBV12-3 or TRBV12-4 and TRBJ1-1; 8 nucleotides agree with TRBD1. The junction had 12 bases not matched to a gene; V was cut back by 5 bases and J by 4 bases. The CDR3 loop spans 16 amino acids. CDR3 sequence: CASSIGGRGRGTEAFF. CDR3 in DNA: TGTGCCAGCAGTATTGGGGGCAGGGGGCGAGGCACTGAAGCTTTCTTT.